The 22 T cell receptor beta chains below were found in one sample sequenced in a study of blood T cell repertoires in COVID-19. TCRdb keeps only in-frame clones here, not all; method: immunoSEQ multiplex PCR. The sample holds approximately 74,000 clones, approximately 90% seen once. Sequencing input: peripheral blood. These receptors originate from a woman aged 55-70 years with active COVID-19.

The chain uses TRBV6-2 or TRBV6-3 and TRBJ2-7; D is possibly TRBD2 (6 bases). CDR3 length equals 18 residues. V was trimmed by 4 bases and J by 3 bases, leaving 25 bases between them. Germline V gene lookup returns CDR1 MNHEY and CDR2 SVGEGT. CDR3 nucleotide sequence: TGTGCCAGCAGTTGGGTGGGACTCACCGGAGGTCTAAACTACGAGCAGTACTTC. Its translation is CASSWVGLTGGLNYEQYF.

V is TRBV5-1 and J is TRBJ2-3; 8 nucleotides align to TRBD2. The CDR3 consists of 20 residues. The J segment lost 2 bases and the V segment lost 0 bases, leaving 17 bases of the junction unmatched. Germline assignment: CDR1 SGHRS and CDR2 YFSETQ. The CDR3 protein is CASSLAYLTGGGRNTDTQYF. The CDR3 DNA sequence: TGCGCCAGCAGCTTGGCATATCTGACTGGCGGGGGGCGGAACACAGATACGCAGTATTTT.

The chain is built from TRBV24-1 and TRBJ2-5; D is perhaps TRBD1 (6 bases). The CDR3 spans 15 residues. The V and J ends lost 5 bases and 0 bases respectively, with 12 bases between them. Germline CDR1 reads KGHDR; CDR2 reads SFDVKD. Here the CDR3 DNA reads TGTGCCACCAGTGCTCGGACAGAGAACCAAGAGACCCAGTACTTC. Translated: CATSARTENQETQYF.

V gene TRBV28 combines with J gene TRBJ2-7, with 9 nucleotides matching TRBD1. From germline, CDR1 is MDHEN and CDR2 SYDVKM. The CDR3 has 17 residues. Trimming at V came to 2 bases and at J to 1 base, leaving 9 bases not matched to a gene. The CDR3 nucleotides read TGTGCCAGCAGTTTAGACCCCAGGGACAGGGTATCCTACGAGCAGTACTTC. Protein: CASSLDPRDRVSYEQYF.

The chain carries TRBV30 and TRBJ2-1, with 7 bases fitting TRBD2. Losses at the gene ends were 0 bases for V and 1 base for J; bases not matched to a gene: 6. The CDR3 totals 16 residues. Germline V gives CDR1 GTSNPN, CDR2 SVGIG (reference sequence). The CDR3 loop reads CAWSVRTSVSYNEQFF. The CDR3 DNA is TGTGCCTGGAGTGTACGTACTAGCGTGTCCTACAATGAGCAGTTCTTC.

The chain recombines TRBV30 with TRBJ2-7; 10 bases line up with TRBD2. J was trimmed by 4 bases and V by 0 bases; bases with no gene match: 0. The germline CDR1 and CDR2 sequences are GTSNPN and SVGIG (reference sequence). The CDR3 loop spans 13 amino acids. The CDR3, as DNA: TGTGCCTGGAGTGTAGCGGGAGGGTACGAGCAGTACTTC. Protein sequence: CAWSVAGGYEQYF. Filled out from reference TRBV30 and TRBJ2-7, the complete variable domain reads SQTIHQWPATLVQPVGSPLSLECTVEGTSNPNLYWYRQAAGRGLQLLFYSVGIGQISSEVPQNLSASRPQDRQFILSSKKLLLSDSGFYLCAWSVAGGYEQYFGPGTRLTVT.

This clone was detected only once. The chain has TRBV6-5 and TRBJ2-7; 7 bases are shared with TRBD2. CDR1 and CDR2 (germline): MNHEY, SVGAGI. V dropped 6 bases and J dropped 5; count of bases not matched to a gene: 13. CDR3 length: 15 residues. CDR3 region: CASSPSRRLADEQYF. The DNA of the CDR3 is TGTGCCAGCAGCCCCTCCCGGAGACTAGCTGACGAGCAGTACTTC.

V usage is TRBV27 and J usage is TRBJ2-3, with TRBD2 matching 7 bases. This CDR3 is built from 19 residues. Germline V gene sequence: CDR1 MNHEY, CDR2 SMNVEV (reference sequence). V shed 6 bases and J 4 bases; nucleotides not matched to a gene: 22. The CDR3: CASSPYAPSFAGDADTQYF. The CDR3 bases are TGTGCCAGCAGCCCTTATGCCCCTTCTTTTGCGGGAGACGCAGATACGCAGTATTTT.

The chain couples TRBV5-8 to TRBJ2-1, with 9 bases matching TRBD1. Germline values: CDR1 SGHTS, CDR2 YDEGEE. The CDR3 sequence is 18 residues long. The V and J ends lost 4 bases and 0 bases, in that order; junction bases with no gene match: 11. The CDR3 is CASSRRTGGRVSYNEQFF. The DNA of the CDR3 is TGTGCCAGCAGCCGACGAACAGGGGGCAGGGTCTCCTACAATGAGCAGTTCTTC.

Only one count was recorded for this clone. The chain links TRBV28 to TRBJ1-5, with D unresolved. V was pared by 7 bases and J by 7 bases, with 14 bases between. The V gene's germline CDR1 is MDHEN and CDR2 SYDVKM. The length of the CDR3 is 13 residues. This CDR3 reads CASKSGLRQPQHF. DNA of the CDR3: TGTGCCAGCAAGTCGGGATTGAGGCAGCCCCAGCATTTT.

The genes are TRBV28 and TRBJ2-3; maybe TRBD2 (5 bases). The CDR3 length is 15 residues. Trimming removed 4 bases from V and 0 bases from J, with 11 bases in between. Germline values: CDR1 MDHEN, CDR2 SYDVKM. In DNA, the CDR3 is TGTGCCAGCAGTTCGAGGGAGCCCAGCACAGATACGCAGTATTTT. Translating it yields CASSSREPSTDTQYF.

This clone has only one observation. The gene calls are TRBV27 and TRBJ2-2, with 9 bases aligning to TRBD2. Germline CDR1 reads MNHEY; CDR2 reads SMNVEV (reference sequence). This CDR3 spans 18 amino acids. After removal of 2 bases from V and 4 bases from J, the junction contained 11 bases not matched to a gene. The CDR3 sequence is CASSLLAGGPSSTGELFF. The CDR3 nucleotides read TGTGCCAGCAGTTTACTCGCGGGAGGGCCATCGAGCACCGGGGAGCTGTTTTTT.

The chain employs TRBV5-4 and TRBJ1-2; D is undetermined. Trimming took 2 bases from V and 5 from J, leaving 10 bases between them. Germline V gene sequence: CDR1 SGHNT, CDR2 YYREEE (reference sequence). The length of the CDR3 is 13 residues. The CDR3 reads CASSFNQDYGYTF. CDR3 nucleotides: TGTGCCAGCAGCTTTAACCAGGATTATGGCTACACCTTC.

The chain couples TRBV5-5 to TRBJ1-4; D ambiguous. Germline V gene data show CDR1 as SGHKS and CDR2 as YYEKEE (reference sequence). The CDR3 runs to 14 residues. Trimming left V 9 bases short and J 6 bases short, with 18 bases between. CDR3 sequence reads: CATQKIGVDEKLFF. The DNA for the CDR3 is TGTGCCACCCAAAAGATCGGGGTGGATGAAAAACTGTTTTTT. The complete variable domain, with remaining parts taken from reference TRBV5-5 and TRBJ1-4, reads DAGVTQSPTHLIKTRGQQVTLRCSPISGHKSVSWYQQVLGQGPQFIFQYYEKEERGRGNFPDRFSARQFPNYSSELNVNALLLGDSALYLCATQKIGVDEKLFFGSGTQLSVL.

The chain employs TRBV12-3 or TRBV12-4 and TRBJ2-7; the D gene is possibly TRBD2 (5 bases). Trimming cost V 3 bases and J 4 bases, with 10 bases left between them. The CDR3 runs to 13 residues. Here the CDR3 reads CASSFTRRYEQYF. CDR3 in DNA: TGTGCCAGCAGTTTCACTAGAAGGTACGAGCAGTACTTC.

The genes are TRBV5-4 and TRBJ2-7; 8 bases line up with TRBD1. The J call is doubtful: the DNA matches TRBJ2-5 better. The CDR3 runs 14 residues. Germline assignment: CDR1 SGHNT and CDR2 YYREEE (reference sequence). In DNA, the CDR3 is TGTGCCAGCAGCTGGACAGGGCTGCTAGAGACCCAGTACTTC. This sequence encodes CASSWTGLLETQYF.

V is TRBV5-1 and J is TRBJ2-5; tentatively, D is TRBD2 (5 bases). The V gene's germline CDR1 is SGHRS and CDR2 YFSETQ. V dropped 2 bases and J dropped 1 base, with 9 bases sitting between them. The CDR3 consists of 14 residues. CDR3 sequence: CASSFVTIQETQYF. The CDR3 region has the DNA TGCGCCAGCAGCTTCGTGACTATCCAAGAGACCCAGTACTTC.

The V and J genes are TRBV6-2 or TRBV6-3 and TRBJ1-2, with TRBD1 as a possible D gene (6 bases). Trimming removed 5 bases from V and 6 bases from J, with 10 bases in between. Germline values: CDR1 MNHEY, CDR2 SVGEGT. The CDR3 sequence is 12 residues long. CDR3 DNA: TGTGCCAGCAGTCGGGGGGGCCATGGCTACACCTTC. It translates to CASSRGGHGYTF.

The rearrangement uses TRBV5-1 and TRBJ2-1, with D possibly being TRBD2 (6 bases). Trimming took 5 bases from V and 6 from J, leaving 9 bases between them. Germline CDR1 is SGHRS and CDR2 is YFSETQ. The CDR3 length is 12 residues. The CDR3 reads CASRTGLNEQFF. As DNA, the CDR3 is TGCGCCAGCAGAACGGGACTCAATGAGCAGTTCTTC.

The chain couples TRBV30 to TRBJ1-2; possibly TRBD1 for D (5 bases). The CDR3 consists of 14 residues. V lost 4 bases, J lost 2 bases, and 14 bases lay in between. From germline, CDR1 is GTSNPN and CDR2 SVGIG (reference sequence). The chain's CDR3 is CAWNSRGGNYGYTF. The DNA for the CDR3 is TGTGCCTGGAATAGTCGCGGGGGAAACTATGGCTACACCTTC.

The V call is TRBV23-1, the J call TRBJ1-1, with 12 positions matching TRBD1. TRBV23-1 is sorted into the ORF group, with uncertain function. Trimming removed 7 bases from V and 5 bases from J; junction bases left unmatched: 8. The CDR3 is made up of 15 amino acids. CDR3 loop: CASKRDRGRNTEAFF. The CDR3 region has the DNA TGCGCCAGCAAACGGGACAGGGGGCGGAATACTGAAGCTTTCTTT.

In this sample, this clone turned up once. The gene calls are TRBV10-3 and TRBJ2-7, with 8 bases fitting TRBD1. CDR1 and CDR2 from the germline V gene are ENHRY and SYGVKD. This CDR3 region has 15 residues. J was trimmed by 3 bases and V by 2 bases; bases with no gene match: 6. The CDR3 protein is CAISEGSGGGYEQYF. In DNA, the CDR3 is TGTGCCATCAGTGAGGGTTCAGGGGGCGGCTACGAGCAGTACTTC.